This T cell receptor beta chain stems from a study of shared clonotypes between healthy human individuals. About the research overall: Plates per donor: three CD4 naive, three CD4 memory, two CD8 naive, one CD8 memory. Whole-study results and caveats: The study generally estimated greater richness for naive than memory subsets.

Turning to this clone: Its target is unknown.

Libraries were prepared by immunoSEQ multiplex PCR; TCRdb keeps only in-frame clonotypes and omits some of them. The sample includes under 200,000 clones, 85% to 95% seen only once; the top ten take about 0.07%. Naive CD45RA+ and memory CD45RA-negative subsets were split from CD4+ cells. CDR1 is MDHEN and CDR2 is SYDVKM in the germline V gene. V was pared by 11 bases and J by 4 bases, with 9 bases between. This CDR3 has 11 residues. The receptor was isolated from a woman younger than 45 in good health. Sequencing input: naive CD4+ T cells sorted from blood. Subset noted: CD45RA+ positively selected. The rearrangement uses TRBV28 and TRBJ2-1; a possible D gene is TRBD2 (6 bases). The CDR3 region is CACGVYNEQFF. The CDR3 nucleotides read TGTGCCTGCGGGGTTTACAATGAGCAGTTCTTC.